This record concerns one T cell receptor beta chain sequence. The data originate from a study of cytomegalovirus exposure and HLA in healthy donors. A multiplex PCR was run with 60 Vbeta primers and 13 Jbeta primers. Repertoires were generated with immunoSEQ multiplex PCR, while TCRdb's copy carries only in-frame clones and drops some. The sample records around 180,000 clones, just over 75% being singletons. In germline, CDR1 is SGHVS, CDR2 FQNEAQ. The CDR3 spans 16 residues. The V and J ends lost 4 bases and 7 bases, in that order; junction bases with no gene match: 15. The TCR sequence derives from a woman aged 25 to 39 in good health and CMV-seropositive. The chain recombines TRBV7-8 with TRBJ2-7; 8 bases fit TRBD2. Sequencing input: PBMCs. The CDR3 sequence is CASSSQAGEGRDEQYF. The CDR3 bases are TGTGCCAGCAGCTCTCAAGCGGGAGAGGGTCGGGATGAGCAGTACTTC.